This TCR beta chain was documented in a study of cytomegalovirus exposure and HLA in healthy donors. This clone occurred once. Germline V CDR1 and CDR2: SGHVS, FQNEAQ. The V gene lost 6 bases and the J gene lost 7 bases, with 8 bases spanning the gap. CDR3 size: 11 residues. PCR used 60 Vbeta primers and 13 Jbeta primers. Some clones are missing from TCRdb's copy, which holds only in-frame ones; the method was immunoSEQ multiplex PCR. This sample has approximately 190,000 clones, with approximately 84% found just once. The sequencing sample was made of PBMCs. The V gene is TRBV7-8, the J gene TRBJ2-3; D not certain. This clonotype was obtained from a woman in her forties or fifties in good health and CMV-seropositive. CDR3 in DNA: TGTGCCAGCAGGATCCGGTATACGCAGTATTTT. Translated, it gives CASRIRYTQYF.